Following are 10 T cell receptor beta chains from one sample sequenced in a study of T cell responses to AZD1222 COVID-19 vaccine. Profiled with immunoSEQ multiplex PCR; TCRdb holds only in-frame clones, not every one. The sample includes about 90,000 clones, 91% seen only once; the top ten take approximately 5.2%. The material sequenced was peripheral blood, taken on day 0 of MenACWY control vaccination. Every receptor here comes from an adult in good health.

The gene calls are TRBV3-1 (or the pseudogene TRBV3-2) and TRBJ2-5, with a tentative D call TRBD1 (6 bases). The CDR3 has 15 amino acids. Looked up from germline, CDR1 is LGHDT and CDR2 is YNNKEL (reference sequence). Trimming took 2 bases from V and 2 from J, leaving 12 bases between them. The CDR3 nucleotides are TGTGCCAGCAGCCAACTACAGGGCCCTCAAGAGACCCAGTACTTC. Translated: CASSQLQGPQETQYF.

The chain links TRBV6-4 to TRBJ1-2, with a possible D match to TRBD1 (5 bases). The length of the CDR3 is 13 residues. The V gene lost 6 bases and the J gene lost 2 bases, with 10 bases spanning the gap. Germline values: CDR1 MRHNA, CDR2 SNTAGT. CDR3 sequence (DNA): TGTGCCAGCAGCCCTGGGGCGAACTATGGCTACACCTTC. This gives the protein CASSPGANYGYTF.

This chain links TRBV28 with TRBJ2-2, with 7 positions matching TRBD1. The germline V gene has CDR1 MDHEN and CDR2 SYDVKM. The CDR3 length is 16 residues. Trimming cost V 6 bases and J 3 bases; bases outside gene matches: 10. The CDR3 reads CASSLARTGYTGELFF. As DNA, the CDR3 is TGTGCCAGCAGCCTCGCCCGGACAGGTTACACCGGGGAGCTGTTTTTT. Based on the CDR3 plus reference TRBV28 and TRBJ2-2, the full variable domain is DVKVTQSSRYLVKRTGEKVFLECVQDMDHENMFWYRQDPGLGLRLIYFSYDVKMKEKGDIPEGYSVSREKKERFSLILESASTNQTSMYLCASSLARTGYTGELFFGEGSRLTVL.

The chain is built from TRBV27 and TRBJ1-3; the D gene is possibly TRBD1 (6 bases). The CDR3 spans 14 residues. The germline V gene has CDR1 MNHEY and CDR2 SMNVEV (reference sequence). V was shortened by 5 bases and J by 0 bases, with 8 bases between the two germline ends. For the CDR3, the DNA is TGTGCCAGCAGTGGGGACAACTCTGGAAACACCATATATTTT. Encoded protein: CASSGDNSGNTIYF.

The CDR3 DNA follows: TGTGCCAGCTCACCACCTGCTCAGGGAGATCCTGAAGCTTTCTTT. Its translation is CASSPPAQGDPEAFF. The chain is built from TRBV18 and TRBJ1-1, with a tentative D call TRBD1 (5 bases). The CDR3 loop spans 15 amino acids. Trimming took off 0 bases at V and 6 bases at J, with 14 bases between the two ends. Germline CDR1 KGHSH, CDR2 LQKENI.

The chain links TRBV7-9 to TRBJ2-5; either TRBD1 or TRBD2 may fit D (7 bases each). The CDR3 runs 16 residues. V gave up 5 bases and J gave up 2 bases, with 18 bases separating them. Germline values: CDR1 SEHNR, CDR2 FQNEAQ (reference sequence). CDR3 loop: CASSPAGAGGQETQYF. The CDR3 region has the DNA TGTGCCAGCAGCCCGGCGGGGGCAGGGGGTCAAGAGACCCAGTACTTC.

V gene TRBV2 combines with J gene TRBJ1-1; TRBD1 aligns across 8 bases. CDR3 length equals 15 residues. The V and J ends lost 2 bases and 2 bases, in that order; junction bases with no gene match: 4. Germline CDR1 reads SNHLY; CDR2 reads FYNNEI. The CDR3 DNA reads as TGTGCCAGCAGTGAACAGGGGGCCCTAAACACTGAAGCTTTCTTT. It encodes CASSEQGALNTEAFF.

J is TRBJ1-1 and V is TRBV6-2 or TRBV6-3; D gene unclear. Trimming left V 4 bases short and J 0 bases short, with 12 bases between. Germline V CDR1 and CDR2: MNHEY, SVGEGT. CDR3 length: 15 residues. The chain's CDR3 is CASSLVSSMNTEAFF. The CDR3 DNA follows: TGTGCCAGCAGTTTAGTGAGTTCCATGAACACTGAAGCTTTCTTT.

CDR3 amino acids: CASSFAGIEKLFF. The CDR3 DNA follows: TGCGCCAGCAGCTTTGCGGGAATTGAAAAACTGTTTTTT. J is TRBJ1-4 and V is TRBV5-1; D not certain. The CDR3 has 13 amino acids. V gave up 2 bases and J gave up 7 bases, with 9 bases separating them. The germline V gene encodes CDR1 SGHRS and CDR2 YFSETQ.

The gene calls are TRBV6-2 or TRBV6-3 and TRBJ1-2; D is undetermined. This CDR3 comprises 13 residues. Germline values: CDR1 MNHEY, CDR2 SVGEGT. Trimming removed 2 bases at V and 8 bases at J, with 12 bases between. This CDR3 is CASSYQAGRGYTF. The DNA of the CDR3 is TGTGCCAGCAGTTACCAAGCCGGGAGAGGCTACACCTTC.